Below are 25 T cell receptor beta chains sequenced from a single sample in a study of blood T cell repertoires in COVID-19. Produced via immunoSEQ multiplex PCR; TCRdb's table is partial and in-frame only. The table includes 250,000 to 350,000 clones, approximately 85% detected once. The sample comprised peripheral blood. The receptors were gathered from a human donor with COVID-19, enrolled during active disease. The donor label of this sample is uncertain.

The CDR3 sequence: CATAWGRDEKLFF. The CDR3 DNA follows: TGTGCGACAGCGTGGGGCAGGGATGAAAAACTGTTTTTT. The V gene is TRBV6-5, the J gene TRBJ1-4; possible D gene TRBD1, 5 bases. Germline V gene data show CDR1 as MNHEY and CDR2 as SVGAGI. The length of the CDR3 is 13 residues.

The rearrangement uses TRBV6-1 and TRBJ2-4, with 11 bases matching TRBD2. CDR3 size: 16 residues. CDR1 is MNHNS, CDR2 SASEGT, per germline. The V and J ends lost 2 bases and 3 bases, in that order; junction bases with no gene match: 3. For the CDR3, the DNA is TGTGCCAGCAGTGAAACTAGCGGGAGAGTCAAAAACATTCAGTACTTC. It specifies CASSETSGRVKNIQYF.

This clone has more than one count but fewer than ten. V gene TRBV18 combines with J gene TRBJ1-3, with D unclear. V dropped 3 bases and J dropped 0 bases, with 12 bases sitting between them. CDR3 length: 16 residues. Germline values: CDR1 KGHSH, CDR2 LQKENI. Here the CDR3 reads CASSPPGRRSGNTIYF. The DNA for the CDR3 is TGTGCCAGCTCACCGCCCGGGAGACGCTCTGGAAACACCATATATTTT.

This clone was counted once. The chain is built from TRBV19 and TRBJ1-2, with TRBD1 matching 9 bases. In germline, CDR1 is LNHDA, CDR2 SQIVND (reference sequence). The CDR3 is made up of 15 amino acids. The V gene end was trimmed by 5 bases and the J gene end by 4 bases; junction bases not matched to a gene: 8. For the CDR3, the DNA is TGTGCCAGTAGTTCGAGACAGGGGGGGGCCTATGGCTACACCTTC. Amino acids: CASSSRQGGAYGYTF.

This chain connects TRBV5-1 to TRBJ1-6; TRBD1 agrees at 8 bases. This CDR3 comprises 14 residues. Per the germline V gene, CDR1 is SGHRS and CDR2 is YFSETQ. The V gene end was trimmed by 2 bases and the J gene end by 8 bases; junction bases not matched to a gene: 3. The DNA for the CDR3 is TGCGCCAGCAGCTTCGGACAGGGATATTCACCCCTCCACTTT. Translated: CASSFGQGYSPLHF.

The CDR3 reads CASSFGLAGVLRETQYF. CDR3 coding DNA: TGCGCCAGCAGCTTCGGGCTAGCGGGAGTTTTACGCGAGACCCAGTACTTC. The chain couples TRBV5-1 to TRBJ2-5, with 10 bases matching TRBD2. Germline-derived CDR1 and CDR2 are SGHRS and YFSETQ. The CDR3 is 17 residues long. V was pared by 2 bases and J by 5 bases, with 12 bases of the junction left unmatched.

The chain links TRBV21-1 to TRBJ2-1; the table's D call, TRBD2, has no DNA check behind it. TRBV21-1 is reported as a pseudogene. CDR3 size: 19 residues. This CDR3 is CASSKGGTSGRGEDNEQFF. The CDR3 nucleotides are TGTGCCAGCAGCAAAGGGGGGACTAGCGGGAGGGGTGAGGATAATGAGCAGTTCTTC.

This rearrangement joins TRBV11-2 to TRBJ1-2, with D perhaps TRBD1 (5 bases). Germline V lookup: CDR1 SGHAT, CDR2 FQNNGV. V was shortened by 4 bases and J by 1 base, with 22 bases between the two germline ends. The CDR3 covers 18 residues. The CDR3: CASSSIDTLTVYNYGYTF. In nucleotides, the CDR3 is TGTGCCAGCAGCTCAATTGACACACTGACAGTCTATAACTATGGCTACACCTTC.

V is TRBV4-1 and J is TRBJ2-3, with a possible D match to TRBD2 (5 bases). The CDR3 extends over 16 amino acids. Per germline, CDR1 MGHRA and CDR2 YSYEKL. V lost 1 base and J 2 bases, leaving 13 bases between the germline ends. The CDR3 reads CASSQAQTGFTDTQYF. CDR3 nucleotide sequence: TGCGCCAGCAGCCAAGCCCAGACGGGGTTCACAGATACGCAGTATTTT.

This chain connects TRBV11-2 to TRBJ2-3, with TRBD2 as a possible D gene (5 bases). Germline V gene lookup returns CDR1 SGHAT and CDR2 FQNNGV. The CDR3 runs to 15 residues. V was trimmed by 5 bases and J by 1 base, leaving 13 bases between them. DNA for the CDR3: TGTGCCAGCAGCCCGGGGTTGTTTGGCACAGATACGCAGTATTTT. It is translated as CASSPGLFGTDTQYF.

V and J are TRBV7-2 and TRBJ1-1, with D possibly being TRBD1 (5 bases). This CDR3 is 15 amino acids long. The germline V and J ends were trimmed by 3 bases and 2 bases, with 13 bases remaining between them. Germline lookup yields CDR1 SGHTA and CDR2 FQGNSA. This CDR3 is CASSFTGEINTEAFF. The CDR3 bases are TGTGCCAGCAGCTTCACAGGAGAGATAAACACTGAAGCTTTCTTT.

The chain joins TRBV5-1 to TRBJ2-1; D possibly corresponds to TRBD2 (5 bases). V lost 4 bases to trimming and J lost 9 bases, with 14 bases between them. CDR1 is SGHRS, CDR2 YFSETQ, per germline. The CDR3 contains 13 residues. For the CDR3, the DNA is TGCGCCAGCAGCGCCCTTTCCGAGGGTGAGCAGTTCTTC. Its protein product is CASSALSEGEQFF.

This chain's CDR3 is CASSIDKGTSGRLGTQYF. Written as DNA, the CDR3 is TGTGCCAGTAGTATAGATAAAGGGACTAGCGGGAGACTGGGGACCCAGTACTTC. The chain has TRBV19 and TRBJ2-5, with 14 positions matching TRBD2. The V gene's germline CDR1 is LNHDA and CDR2 SQIVND (reference sequence). The V and J ends lost 0 bases and 7 bases, in that order; junction bases with no gene match: 10. The CDR3 contains 18 residues.

The chain couples TRBV5-1 to TRBJ2-1; possibly TRBD2 for D (6 bases). Trimming pared 4 bases from V and 4 bases from J, leaving 15 bases between. The CDR3 is 15 residues long. Germline loops: CDR1 SGHRS, CDR2 YFSETQ. CDR3 sequence reads: CASSGTSIGYNEQFF. The CDR3 bases are TGCGCCAGCAGCGGAACTAGCATTGGATACAATGAGCAGTTCTTC. Using reference TRBV5-1 and TRBJ2-1 for the parts outside the CDR3, the full variable domain is KAGVTQTPRYLIKTRGQQVTLSCSPISGHRSVSWYQQTPGQGLQFLFEYFSETQRNKGNFPGRFSGRQFSNSRSEMNVSTLELGDSALYLCASSGTSIGYNEQFFGPGTRLTVL.

The V gene is TRBV18, the J gene TRBJ1-5; 7 nucleotides align to TRBD1. The V gene end was trimmed by 5 bases and the J gene end by 5 bases; junction bases not matched to a gene: 6. In germline, CDR1 is KGHSH, CDR2 LQKENI. The CDR3 is 14 residues long. As DNA, the CDR3 is TGTGCCAGCTCAGGGGCAGGGGGTGATCAGCCCCAGCATTTT. This gives the protein CASSGAGGDQPQHF.

The chain links TRBV30 to TRBJ1-1; the match to TRBD1 covers 7 bases. The J segment lost 7 bases and the V segment lost 7 bases, leaving 15 bases of the junction unmatched. This CDR3 region has 14 residues. Germline V gene lookup returns CDR1 GTSNPN and CDR2 SVGIG (reference sequence). The CDR3 loop reads CAFDGTVDRGEAFF. The CDR3 DNA reads as TGTGCCTTCGACGGGACAGTGGATCGAGGTGAAGCTTTCTTT.

The chain recombines TRBV6-2 or TRBV6-3 with TRBJ2-4; 14 nucleotides agree with TRBD2. Germline V gene lookup returns CDR1 MNHEY and CDR2 SVGEGT. The CDR3 is 17 amino acids. V gave up 6 bases and J gave up 1 base; unmatched junction bases: 5. DNA for the CDR3: TGTGCCAGCAGCCAGACTAGCGGGAGGGGGGCCAAAAACATTCAGTACTTC. This translates into CASSQTSGRGAKNIQYF.

This clone was seen a single time. The chain is built from TRBV7-9 and TRBJ1-5, with D uncertain. CDR1 SEHNR and CDR2 FQNEAQ come from the germline V gene (reference sequence). V lost 5 bases and J lost 3, with 5 bases in between. The length of the CDR3 is 12 residues. The CDR3, as DNA: TGTGCCAGCAGCCCAAACAATCAGCCCCAGCATTTT. This gives the protein CASSPNNQPQHF.

The rearrangement joins TRBV11-2 to TRBJ1-1; the D gene is possibly TRBD1 (6 bases). CDR3 length: 14 amino acids. Germline CDR1 SGHAT, CDR2 FQNNGV. V dropped 3 bases and J dropped 0 bases, with 8 bases sitting between them. The CDR3 reads CASSFGGMNTEAFF. The CDR3 nucleotides are TGTGCCAGCAGCTTTGGGGGCATGAACACTGAAGCTTTCTTT.

This sequence joins TRBV18 and TRBJ1-3, with unresolved D. Germline V gene sequence: CDR1 KGHSH, CDR2 LQKENI. The CDR3 is 14 amino acids. V was clipped by 0 bases and J by 8 bases, with 11 bases between them. The CDR3 is CASSPPGRLDTIYF. The CDR3 DNA follows: TGTGCCAGCTCACCACCGGGCCGCTTGGACACCATATATTTT.

The chain recombines TRBV5-1 with TRBJ2-1; 8 bases are shared with TRBD2. The germline V gene has CDR1 SGHRS and CDR2 YFSETQ. The CDR3 contains 14 residues. Trimming removed 5 bases from V and 5 bases from J; junction bases left unmatched: 6. CDR3 region: CASRASGRDNEQFF. CDR3 sequence (DNA): TGCGCCAGCAGGGCTAGCGGGCGGGACAATGAGCAGTTCTTC.

The chain recombines TRBV2 with TRBJ1-5, with 7 bases matching TRBD1. Germline trimming cut 0 bases from V and 6 bases from J; bases unmatched to any gene: 5. CDR3 length: 15 residues. The germline CDR1 and CDR2 sequences are SNHLY and FYNNEI. CDR3 DNA sequence: TGTGCCAGCAGTGAAGCGCGGCAGGGGGGTCAGCCCCAGCATTTT. As protein: CASSEARQGGQPQHF.

The chain combines TRBV30 with TRBJ1-2; 8 bases are a match to TRBD1. The CDR3 covers 14 residues. Looked up from germline, CDR1 is GTSNPN and CDR2 is SVGIG (reference sequence). V trimming: 6 bases; J trimming: 4 bases; junction bases outside the gene matches: 10. In nucleotides, the CDR3 is TGTGCCTGTCCTGGGACAGGCTCCCTCTATGGCTACACCTTC. Its protein is CACPGTGSLYGYTF.

V and J are TRBV2 and TRBJ2-5; perhaps TRBD2 as D (7 bases). The ends were cut back, 5 bases at V and 3 bases at J, with 19 bases in the middle. CDR3 length: 16 amino acids. From germline, CDR1 is SNHLY and CDR2 FYNNEI. The CDR3 region has the DNA TGTGCCAGCAGTTCTGAAGCGGGAAGGGGGAAAGAGACCCAGTACTTC. Translated, it gives CASSSEAGRGKETQYF. Full variable domain (outside the CDR3, taken from reference TRBV2 and TRBJ2-5): EPEVTQTPSHQVTQMGQEVILRCVPISNHLYFYWYRQILGQKVEFLVSFYNNEISEKSEIFDDQFSVERPDGSNFTLKIRSTKLEDSAMYFCASSSEAGRGKETQYFGPGTRLLVL.

The V gene is TRBV29-1, the J gene TRBJ2-3; D perhaps matches TRBD1 (6 bases). This CDR3 spans 15 amino acids. Germline lookup yields CDR1 SQVTM and CDR2 ANQGSEA. The V end was cut by 6 bases, the J end by 1 base, with 17 bases between. The CDR3 DNA follows: TGCAGCGTGCAGCTCAGCAGGGGAGGCACAGATACGCAGTATTTT. It codes for CSVQLSRGGTDTQYF.